The T cell receptor (beta chain) described here comes from a study of early stage breast cancer tumors (dated by TCRdb to the late 2010s). General notes on the study: Of the approximately 15 invasive breast tumors, approximately 11 were found to be estrogen receptor-positive, progesterone receptor-positive and HER2-negative. Of the roughly 12 ER+/PR+/HER2- tumors, eight were classified as invasive ductal carcinomas and four as invasive lobular carcinomas. On average, each sample got about 9-fold read coverage. Across all samples, approximately 2,500,000 templates representing 1,097,674 unique clonotypes were detected. Overall study outcomes, separate from this receptor: About 2.5-fold higher T cell density and higher clonality were observed in tumors than in adjacent normal breast tissue. Repertoires from blood and normal breast were more alike than repertoires from blood and tumor, and in about 90% of the 16 patients, comparing each tissue with blood separated tumor from normal. Because the cohort was small, analysis by tumor subtype was not possible. Enriched TCRB sequences shared across patients were mostly commonly generated sequences, unlikely to play an important role in the tumor microenvironment. Chain pairing and functional markers such as CD4, CD8 and FOXP3 were missed by bulk genomic DNA sequencing of unsorted cells.

Each sample was amplified as two independent genomic DNA replicates: around 0.47 ug for blood and roughly 1.4 ug for tumor or normal breast. TCRB sequencing of genomic DNA was carried out with the ImmunoSeq Intro kit according to the manufacturer's instructions. The multiplex PCR ran for about 31 cycles using proprietary primers and spike-in control sequences for absolute quantification. An 87-bp fragment spanning the CDR3 and flanking V and J genes was sequenced with single-end 150-bp reads. Seven samples, each with two replicates, were multiplexed per lane of an Illumina MiSeq using version 3.0 chemistry. As for the authors' bioinformatics: Raw data were processed with the vendor's proprietary pipeline, and both replicates were merged into a single result per sample. A clonotype was defined as productive rearrangements that share the same V-gene family, CDR3 amino acid sequence and J-gene segment. To compute clonality, the normalized Shannon entropy (Pielou evenness) of TCRB abundances was subtracted from 1. To estimate T cell density, the total number of templates was divided by the input cell count, which was inferred from how much DNA went in. Recon with default parameters was used to estimate total repertoire diversity and clonality. Clonotypes with over 0.1% abundance in tumor and at least 32-fold higher abundance in tumor than in normal breast were defined as tumor-enriched. TCRdb re-hosts the immuneACCESS table, in-frame sequences only. Its copies lack some clones; in the studies checked, an unresolved V gene accounts for under half of them, and the cause for the rest is not known. V, J and clone size are taken as reported in that table, and D and trimming were inferred from the DNA itself. In all, the sample holds about 30,000 clones, and approximately 75% of those were seen once. The ten most abundant clones make up around a third of the sample.

On this clone: The clone's antigen remains unknown. The input lacks base qualities; no much larger clone sits a single base away.

The study profiled bulk TCR beta-chain repertoires in matched peripheral blood, tumor and adjacent normal breast tissue taken from approximately 15 patients with early-stage breast cancer. Before surgery, roughly 4.5-11 mL of whole blood was collected into EDTA tubes and then processed within 2 hours. Ficoll-Paque centrifugation in SepMate-50 tubes was used to isolate peripheral blood mononuclear cells. PBMCs were cryopreserved in aliquots of roughly 2 to 4.5 million cells in roughly 90% FBS with about 10% DMSO and kept in liquid nitrogen. The Qiagen AllPrep DNA/RNA Mini kit was used to extract genomic DNA. Including cysteine and phenylalanine, the CDR3 has 14 amino acids. The read is trimmed to its CDR3 DNA, 42 bases read in frame from base 1. The germline V gene yields WSHSY for CDR1 and SAAADI for CDR2. After removal of 5 bases from V and 4 bases from J, the junction retains 5 bases not matched to a gene.

The source of this sequence is a person between 50 and 60 years old with breast cancer. Specimen: blood. Here the chain combines TRBV10-2 and TRBJ2-3, with 8 junctional bases fitting TRBD2. The DNA sequence is given as TGCGCCAGCAGTCCCACTAGCGGAGCAGATACGCAGTATTTT. This translates into CASSPTSGADTQYF.